These 8 T cell receptor beta chains came from one sample sequenced in a study of cytomegalovirus exposure and HLA in healthy donors. Vbeta (60) and Jbeta (13) primers were used in the PCR. TCRdb's table, derived via immunoSEQ multiplex PCR, lists solely in-frame clones and lacks some. Of more than 95,000 clones listed, around 80% are singletons. The sample was PBMCs. These receptor sequences come from a man in his forties in good health and CMV-seropositive.

V and J are TRBV6-5 and TRBJ1-5; 8 nucleotides align to TRBD1. V lost 5 bases and J lost 6; bases outside the gene matches: 9. Germline V lookup: CDR1 MNHEY, CDR2 SVGAGI. The CDR3 is made up of 15 amino acids. The CDR3 region has the DNA TGTGCCAGCAGTGCCGACAGGGGAGGGGGTCAGCCCCAGCATTTT. Protein product: CASSADRGGGQPQHF.

The chain employs TRBV9 and TRBJ2-5; TRBD1 agrees at 7 bases. The CDR3 loop spans 13 amino acids. The V and J ends lost 3 bases and 10 bases, in that order; junction bases with no gene match: 9. Germline CDR1 reads SGDLS; CDR2 reads YYNGEE. The CDR3 here is CASSGSTGVGQYF. CDR3 in DNA: TGTGCCAGCAGCGGGTCTACAGGGGTGGGCCAGTACTTC. Complete variable domain (other parts from reference TRBV9 and TRBJ2-5): DSGVTQTPKHLITATGQRVTLRCSPRSGDLSVYWYQQSLDQGLQFLIQYYNGEERAKGNILERFSAQQFPDLHSELNLSSLELGDSALYFCASSGSTGVGQYFGPGTRLLVL.

To note about this clone: In this CDR3 the conserved last residue, phenylalanine or tryptophan, is missing, so a read error is likely. The chain combines TRBV19 with TRBJ1-2; the match to TRBD1 covers 11 bases. The V and J ends lost 4 bases and 4 bases, in that order; junction bases with no gene match: 5. The CDR3 totals 15 residues. The V gene's germline CDR1 is LNHDA and CDR2 SQIVND (reference sequence). The DNA for the CDR3 is TGTGCCAGTAGTACTCCGGGACAGGGGGTCTATGGCTACACCCTC. Translating it yields CASSTPGQGVYGYTL.

The rearrangement joins TRBV6-5 to TRBJ2-6, with a weak D call TRBD1 (8 bases). The length of the CDR3 is 15 residues. V was trimmed by 9 bases and J by 2 bases, leaving 14 bases between them. In germline, CDR1 is MNHEY, CDR2 SVGAGI. CDR3 nucleotide sequence: TGTGCCAGTTACAGGGGGAGGGCTGGGGCCAACGTCCTGACTTTC. It specifies CASYRGRAGANVLTF.

This chain links TRBV5-6 with TRBJ1-6; 11 bases agree with TRBD1. The V gene end was trimmed by 4 bases and the J gene end by 7 bases; junction bases not matched to a gene: 4. The CDR3 loop spans 15 amino acids. From germline, CDR1 is SGHDT and CDR2 YYEEEE. CDR3 loop: CASSIRTGGNSPLHF. CDR3 bases: TGTGCCAGCAGCATTAGGACAGGGGGCAATTCACCCCTCCACTTT.

Concerning this clone itself: At one boundary the junction diverges from the germline segment, which might be a read error. The V and J genes are TRBV15 and TRBJ2-7; tentatively, D is TRBD2 (5 bases). Germline CDR1 LNHNV, CDR2 YYDKDF (reference sequence). This CDR3 region has 18 residues. CDR3 residues: CATSREVRTSTKPYEQCF. The CDR3 coding sequence is TGTGCCACCAGCAGAGAGGTTCGGACTTCTACCAAACCCTACGAGCAGTGCTTC.

V is TRBV11-3 and J is TRBJ2-5; 10 bases align to TRBD1. After removal of 5 bases from V and 5 bases from J, the junction contained 8 bases not matched to a gene. The germline gives CDR1 SGHNT, CDR2 YENEEA. This CDR3 comprises 15 residues. In DNA form, the CDR3 reads TGTGCCAGCAGCCCCTTTGACAGGGGGCGGGAGACCCAGTACTTC. Encoded protein: CASSPFDRGRETQYF.

The gene calls are TRBV6-4 and TRBJ2-1; 12 positions agree with TRBD2. After removal of 10 bases from V and 9 bases from J, the junction contained 13 bases not matched to a gene. The CDR3 spans 15 residues. In germline, CDR1 is MRHNA, CDR2 SNTAGT. The CDR3 region is CATRPSGGGLGEQFF. CDR3 in DNA: TGTGCCACCAGACCTAGCGGGGGGGGCTTGGGTGAGCAGTTCTTC.